This T cell receptor beta chain was observed in a study of blood T cell repertoires in COVID-19. Authors' methods: Estimates of nucleated cell counts were drawn from the amplification of reference gene primers. Repertoires were generated with immunoSEQ multiplex PCR, while TCRdb's copy carries only in-frame clones and drops some. V, J and clone size derive from that table, while D and trimming were established from the DNA sequence. The table shows 78,000 or so clones, with about four fifths occurring only once. This clone has more than one count but fewer than ten. The CDR3 has 15 amino acids. V lost 6 bases, J lost 2 bases, and 11 bases lay in between. Germline CDR1 SNHLY, CDR2 FYNNEI.

The TCR originated in a human donor in a cohort sampled during active COVID-19. The sequenced material came from peripheral blood. This chain uses TRBV2 with TRBJ1-6, with a possible D match to TRBD1 (5 bases). CDR3 amino acids: CASSPGGAYNSPLHF. Written as DNA, the CDR3 is TGTGCCAGCAGCCCCGGGGGGGCCTATAATTCACCCCTCCACTTT.